This T cell receptor beta chain emerged from a study of blood T cell repertoires in COVID-19. Study details: Spain, Italy and the United States supplied samples that represented acute and convalescent COVID-19.

Residents of about two dozen US areas, aged roughly 18 to 89 years, made up the participants. The study assigned cohorts using participant-reported clinical history. Among Cohort 3 donors, those recovered had two negative PCRs, clearance, or symptom resolution. The V segment lost 6 bases and the J segment 4 bases; nucleotides outside the gene matches: 10. The germline CDR1 and CDR2 sequences are MNHEY and SMNVEV (reference sequence). The CDR3 consists of 15 residues. TCRdb's table, derived via immunoSEQ multiplex PCR, lists solely in-frame clones and lacks some. The sample contains more than 200,000 clones, more than 85% of which appear only once.

What was sequenced was PBMCs or T cells enriched from blood (not recorded which). This clonotype was sampled from a woman in her thirties who had recovered from COVID-19. The chain links TRBV27 to TRBJ2-7; 9 bases are a match to TRBD1. The DNA of the CDR3 is TGTGCCAGCAGGGCTCCGGGACAGGGAAAATACGAGCAGTACTTC. The encoded protein is CASRAPGQGKYEQYF.